This note documents a single TCR beta chain sequence. Its antigen is not identified. The data were taken from a study of T cells in localized non-small cell lung cancer. Study-wide findings and caveats: Longer overall survival associated with higher blood T cell density; shorter survival with higher adjacent-lung clonality. A median of roughly 50 of the top 100 tumor clones appeared in adjacent lung, which was paired and uninvolved.

CDR1 MNHGY and CDR2 SAAAGT come from the germline V gene. J lost 8 bases, V lost 9 bases, and 6 bases had no gene match. This CDR3 comprises 13 residues. Profiling relied on immunoSEQ multiplex PCR, and the TCRdb table lists in-frame clones only, not all of them. The table shows approximately 140,000 clones, with about 89% occurring only once. The receptor's source is a female donor at least 60 years old with stage I lung adenocarcinoma. The material was peripheral blood, obtained before any cancer treatment. This sequence joins TRBV6-8 and TRBJ1-4, with 10 bases identical to TRBD1. CDR3 amino acids: CARGQGPFEKLFF. CDR3 DNA sequence: TGTGCCAGGGGACAGGGGCCCTTCGAAAAACTGTTTTTT.